These 14 T cell receptor beta chains were sequenced from one sample in a study of early T cells in non-severe SARS-CoV-2 infection (TCRdb year 2021). Libraries were made using 5' RACE. The reads were generated on a NextSeq 500. TCRdb reprocessed the public reads (quality trimming at Q25 with fastp, clone calling with MiXCR) and kept in-frame beta chains. Each CDR3 protein gets just one entry, which takes the most common genes and DNA from the rows behind it. For this sample there are fewer than 80,000 distinct CDR3 sequences; 9.5% to 15% appear just once. Of the sample, about 3.9% falls within the top ten clones. Sequenced material: whole blood. These receptors were taken from an adult who was a healthcare worker with PCR-confirmed SARS-CoV-2 infection or an uninfected control (not recorded which).

This clonotype was counted a few times. The genes are TRBV6-4 and TRBJ2-1; 8 bases fit TRBD2. This CDR3 is built from 16 residues. The germline V gene has CDR1 MRHNA and CDR2 SNTAGT. The V segment lost 0 bases and the J segment 4 bases; nucleotides outside the gene matches: 5. CDR3 residues: CASSDSGLAGYNEQFF. CDR3 DNA: TGTGCCAGCAGTGACTCTGGGCTAGCGGGTTACAATGAGCAGTTCTTC.

This clonotype was counted a few times. The chain couples TRBV9 to TRBJ1-5; D is unresolved. Germline V gene data show CDR1 as SGDLS and CDR2 as YYNGEE. V was trimmed by 0 bases and J by 5 bases, leaving 21 bases between them. This CDR3 comprises 18 residues. The CDR3 coding sequence is TGTGCCAGCAGCGTAGAGACGGGAGGGTTGGAGAGGGATCAGCCCCAGCATTTT. This sequence encodes CASSVETGGLERDQPQHF.

This clonotype was seen many times. The rearrangement joins TRBV20-1 to TRBJ2-7; TRBD2 matches at 8 bases. Germline V CDR1 and CDR2: DFQATT, SNEGSKA (reference sequence). The CDR3 is 14 amino acids. Trimming cost V 3 bases and J 3 bases; bases outside gene matches: 7. This CDR3 reads CSARGLVGNYEQYF. CDR3 DNA: TGCAGTGCTAGGGGACTAGTCGGGAACTACGAGCAGTACTTC.

The rearrangement joins TRBV12-3 or TRBV12-4 to TRBJ2-3; 10 bases fit TRBD2. The CDR3 sequence is 21 residues long. J gave up 4 bases and V 6 bases, and 25 bases lay outside the gene matches. CDR3 region: CASSFPGPAGGPRGFSDTQYF. In nucleotides, the CDR3 is TGTGCCAGCAGCTTCCCCGGGCCAGCGGGAGGGCCGAGGGGATTTTCAGATACGCAGTATTTT.

This clonotype was counted only a few times. This sequence joins TRBV15 and TRBJ2-7; D is perhaps TRBD2 (5 bases). The CDR3 runs to 15 residues. V was pared by 0 bases and J by 2 bases, with 11 bases between. The V gene's germline CDR1 is LNHNV and CDR2 YYDKDF (reference sequence). The CDR3 DNA follows: TGTGCCACCAGCAGAGAACGGGGTTTGACCTACGAGCAGTACTTC. Translating it yields CATSRERGLTYEQYF. The whole variable domain, remainder taken from reference TRBV15 and TRBJ2-7, is DAMVIQNPRYQVTQFGKPVTLSCSQTLNHNVMYWYQQKSSQAPKLLFHYYDKDFNNEADTPDNFQSRRPNTSFCFLDIRSPGLGDTAMYLCATSRERGLTYEQYFGPGTRLTVT.

This clonotype showed up many times. This chain uses TRBV20-1 with TRBJ2-7, with D perhaps matching TRBD1 (6 bases). Per the germline V gene, CDR1 is DFQATT and CDR2 is SNEGSKA (reference sequence). V was pared by 1 base and J by 5 bases, with 15 bases between. This CDR3 has 14 residues. The CDR3 DNA is TGCAGTGCTAGAGCCCCAGGGGCCGCCGACGAGCAGTACTTC. It translates to CSARAPGAADEQYF.

The chain employs TRBV7-9 and TRBJ1-1; D ambiguous. The CDR3 is made up of 13 amino acids. Germline V lookup: CDR1 SEHNR, CDR2 FQNEAQ (reference sequence). Trimming took 4 bases from V and 10 from J, leaving 16 bases between them. The CDR3 here is CASSSFYGRIAFF. As DNA, the CDR3 is TGTGCCAGCAGCTCCTTTTACGGAAGGATAGCTTTCTTT. The full variable domain, completed using reference TRBV7-9 and TRBJ1-1, is DTGVSQNPRHKITKRGQNVTFRCDPISEHNRLYWYRQTLGQGPEFLTYFQNEAQLEKSRLLSDRFSAERPKGSFSTLEIQRTEQGDSAMYLCASSSFYGRIAFFGQGTRLTVV.

This clonotype was counted ten times or more. The J gene is TRBJ2-7, the V gene TRBV27; 11 bases agree with TRBD2. Trimming at V came to 2 bases and at J to 5 bases, leaving 8 bases not matched to a gene. Germline CDR1 reads MNHEY; CDR2 reads SMNVEV (reference sequence). The CDR3 is 16 residues long. CDR3 coding DNA: TGTGCCAGCAGTTTAGTAGCGGGAGGGCCCGCGGACGAGCAGTACTTC. It specifies CASSLVAGGPADEQYF.

In this sample, this clonotype turned up many times. The chain carries TRBV30 and TRBJ2-7; D tentatively reads TRBD1 or TRBD2 (5 bases each). Trimming took 3 bases from V and 10 from J, leaving 13 bases between them. The germline V gene encodes CDR1 GTSNPN and CDR2 SVGIG (reference sequence). This CDR3 is 11 amino acids long. The DNA of the CDR3 is TGTGCCTGGAGCCTAAAGGGACCACAGTACTTC. As protein: CAWSLKGPQYF.

There are many counts of this clonotype. The rearrangement uses TRBV3-1 and TRBJ1-5; a weak D match, TRBD1 (6 bases). The V end was cut by 1 base, the J end by 7 bases, with 14 bases between. Germline V gene sequence: CDR1 LGHDT, CDR2 YNNKEL (reference sequence). This CDR3 contains 15 residues. The CDR3 DNA follows: TGTGCCAGCAGCCAAGGGGGAACAGGGAAGCAGCCCCAGCATTTT. It is translated as CASSQGGTGKQPQHF.

The chain's CDR3 is CASSTPRMNTEAFF. Written as DNA, the CDR3 is TGTGCCAGTAGTACCCCACGGATGAACACTGAAGCTTTCTTT. This sequence joins TRBV19 and TRBJ1-1; no firm D call. Trimming pared 4 bases from V and 0 bases from J, leaving 9 bases between. This CDR3 contains 14 residues. The germline V gene encodes CDR1 LNHDA and CDR2 SQIVND (reference sequence).

V usage is TRBV28 and J usage is TRBJ2-4; 8 nucleotides agree with TRBD2. V trimming: 9 bases; J trimming: 4 bases; junction bases outside the gene matches: 11. Germline V CDR1 and CDR2: MDHEN, SYDVKM. The CDR3 totals 15 residues. The CDR3 nucleotides are TGTGCCAGTAACTCACTCAGCGGGAGTAAAAACATTCAGTACTTC. As protein: CASNSLSGSKNIQYF.

In its sample, this clonotype was seen many times. This chain uses TRBV7-2 with TRBJ2-3; TRBD1 might be the D (5 bases). The germline V gene has CDR1 SGHTA and CDR2 FQGNSA. CDR3 length: 15 amino acids. V shed 1 base and J shed 1 base, with 9 bases lying between them. This chain's CDR3 is CASSLGARGTDTQYF. The CDR3 coding sequence is TGTGCCAGCAGCTTAGGGGCCAGGGGCACAGATACGCAGTATTTT.

The sample holds a few counts of this clonotype. The chain couples TRBV5-1 to TRBJ2-1, with D possibly matching TRBD2 (6 bases). Looked up from germline, CDR1 is SGHRS and CDR2 is YFSETQ. V lost 3 bases, J lost 0 bases, and 10 bases lay in between. CDR3 length: 15 amino acids. The CDR3 region is CASSSLAASYNEQFF. The CDR3 coding sequence is TGCGCCAGCAGCTCACTAGCCGCCTCCTACAATGAGCAGTTCTTC.